The clone carrying this T cell receptor (beta chain) has just a few counts. The germline V and J ends were trimmed by 5 bases and 0 bases, with 19 bases remaining between them. The CDR3 is 19 residues long. Per the germline V gene, CDR1 is KGHDR and CDR2 is SFDVKD. Time point in this sample: persistent/refractory GD, antithyroid drugs over 5 years with positive TRAb. Extracted RNA from PBMCs served as the source of the TCR library. Patients of an endocrinology department in Xi'an, China, were included. The data derive from a study of regulatory T cells in long-lasting Graves disease. Building the TCR beta libraries relied on iRepertoire HTBI primers, and CDR3 regions underwent Arm-PCR. One entry per CDR3 protein, called by TCRdb with MiXCR from the multiplex PCR reads. The data contain 390,000 or so distinct CDR3 sequences, 23% of them singletons.

The chain is built from TRBV24-1 and TRBJ2-6; D tentatively fits TRBD1 or TRBD2 (5 bases each). The TCR comes from a woman aged 40-49 years with Graves disease. The source material was peripheral blood mononuclear cells (PBMCs), sampled when the disease was refractory, from a patient treated with antithyroid drugs. CDR3: CATSGGWDGLDSGANVLTF. CDR3 bases: TGTGCCACCAGTGGAGGTTGGGACGGATTAGACTCTGGGGCCAACGTCCTGACTTTC.